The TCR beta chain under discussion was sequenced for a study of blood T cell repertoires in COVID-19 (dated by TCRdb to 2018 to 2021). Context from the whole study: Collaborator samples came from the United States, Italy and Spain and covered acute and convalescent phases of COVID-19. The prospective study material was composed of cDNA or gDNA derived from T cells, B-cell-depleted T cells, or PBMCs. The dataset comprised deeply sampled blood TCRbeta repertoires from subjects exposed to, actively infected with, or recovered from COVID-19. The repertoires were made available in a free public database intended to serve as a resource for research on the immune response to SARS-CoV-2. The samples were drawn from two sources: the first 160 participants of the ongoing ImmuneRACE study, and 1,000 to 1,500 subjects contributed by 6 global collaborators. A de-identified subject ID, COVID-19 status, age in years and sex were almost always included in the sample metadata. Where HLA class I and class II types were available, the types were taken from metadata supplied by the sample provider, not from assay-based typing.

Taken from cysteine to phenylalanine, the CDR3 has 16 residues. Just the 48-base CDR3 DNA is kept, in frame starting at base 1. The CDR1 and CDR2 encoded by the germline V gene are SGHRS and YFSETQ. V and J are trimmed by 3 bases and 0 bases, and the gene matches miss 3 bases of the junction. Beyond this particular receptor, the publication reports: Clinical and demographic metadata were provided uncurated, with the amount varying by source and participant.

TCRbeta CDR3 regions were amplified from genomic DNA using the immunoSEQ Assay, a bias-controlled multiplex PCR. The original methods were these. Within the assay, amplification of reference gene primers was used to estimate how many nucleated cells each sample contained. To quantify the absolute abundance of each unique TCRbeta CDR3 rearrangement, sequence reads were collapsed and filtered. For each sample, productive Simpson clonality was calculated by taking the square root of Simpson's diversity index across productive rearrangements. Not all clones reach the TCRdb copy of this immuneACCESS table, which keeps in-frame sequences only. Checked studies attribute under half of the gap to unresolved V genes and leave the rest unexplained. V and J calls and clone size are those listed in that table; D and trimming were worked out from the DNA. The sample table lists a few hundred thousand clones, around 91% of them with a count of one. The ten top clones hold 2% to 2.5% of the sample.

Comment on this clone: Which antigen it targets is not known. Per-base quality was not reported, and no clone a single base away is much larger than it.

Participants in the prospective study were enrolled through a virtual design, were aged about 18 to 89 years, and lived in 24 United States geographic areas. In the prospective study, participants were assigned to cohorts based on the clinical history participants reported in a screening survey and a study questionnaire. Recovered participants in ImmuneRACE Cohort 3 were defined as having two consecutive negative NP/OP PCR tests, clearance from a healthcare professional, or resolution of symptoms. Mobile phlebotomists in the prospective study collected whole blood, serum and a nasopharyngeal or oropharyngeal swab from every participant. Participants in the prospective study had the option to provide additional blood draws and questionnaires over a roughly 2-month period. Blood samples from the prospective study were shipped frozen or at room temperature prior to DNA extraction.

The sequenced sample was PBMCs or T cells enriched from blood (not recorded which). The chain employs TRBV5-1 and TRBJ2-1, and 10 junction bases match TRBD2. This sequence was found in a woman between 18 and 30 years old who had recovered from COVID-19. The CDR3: CASSYSSGGSYNEQFF. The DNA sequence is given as TGCGCCAGCAGCTATTCTAGCGGGGGCTCCTACAATGAGCAGTTCTTC.